The 3 T cell receptor beta chains below all came from one sample that was sequenced in a study of OX40 agonist ivuxolimab in advanced cancers. TCRdb's copy holds only in-frame clones and misses some; the assay was immunoSEQ multiplex PCR. Here the sample spans 20,000 to 25,000 clones, over 75% being singletons. The sequenced sample was CD4+ or CD8+ T cells sorted from blood, obtained in a trial of the OX40 agonist ivuxolimab. The receptors come from an adult with an advanced solid tumor such as melanoma, head and neck, liver or kidney cancer.

This clone was observed a handful of times. The V and J genes are TRBV6-5 and TRBJ2-7; the match to TRBD1 covers 9 bases. CDR1 MNHEY and CDR2 SVGAGI come from the germline V gene. The CDR3 spans 14 residues. The junction had 7 bases not matched to a gene; V was cut back by 6 bases and J by 4 bases. The CDR3 DNA is TGTGCCAGCAGCCCGGGACAGGGAATTTACGAGCAGTACTTC. Amino acids: CASSPGQGIYEQYF.

The rearrangement links TRBV11-2 to TRBJ2-3; the match to TRBD2 covers 14 bases. The CDR3 runs 17 residues. Per germline, CDR1 SGHAT and CDR2 FQNNGV. J lost 2 bases, V lost 6 bases, and 7 bases had no gene match. CDR3 nucleotides: TGTGCCAGCAGGCAGGGACTAGCGGGGGTGTCCACAGATACGCAGTATTTT. This gives the protein CASRQGLAGVSTDTQYF.

In DNA, the CDR3 is TGTGCCAGCAGCTTGGCTGAGTGGGGAGAGCAGTACTTC. It specifies CASSLAEWGEQYF. This chain joins TRBV5-4 and TRBJ2-7; D is unclear. The V end lost 0 bases, the J end lost 7 bases, and 11 bases lay between the germline ends. This CDR3 region has 13 residues. CDR1 and CDR2 from the germline V gene are SGHNT and YYREEE (reference sequence). Full variable domain (remainder filled in from reference TRBV5-4 and TRBJ2-7): ETGVTQSPTHLIKTRGQQVTLRCSSQSGHNTVSWYQQALGQGPQFIFQYYREEENGRGNFPPRFSGLQFPNYSSELNVNALELDDSALYLCASSLAEWGEQYFGPGTRLTVT.